The 14 T cell receptor beta chains below all came from one sample that was sequenced in a study of cytomegalovirus exposure and HLA in healthy donors. 13 Jbeta primers and 60 Vbeta primers were used for the PCR. Only in-frame clones appear in the TCRdb table, and some are missing; sequencing was by immunoSEQ multiplex PCR. Its clone listing holds 45,000 to 55,000 clones. The sample consisted of PBMCs. Every receptor here comes from a man aged 40-55 years in good health and CMV-seropositive.

J is TRBJ2-3 and V is TRBV19; tentatively, D is TRBD2 (6 bases). The ends were cut back, 5 bases at V and 5 bases at J, with 14 bases in the middle. The CDR3 totals 14 residues. The germline V gene has CDR1 LNHDA and CDR2 SQIVND (reference sequence). CDR3 residues: CASSPGTGGDTQYF. The DNA of the CDR3 is TGTGCCAGTAGTCCAGGGACTGGAGGAGATACGCAGTATTTT.

V and J are TRBV7-9 and TRBJ1-4; D is ambiguous. The V gene lost 5 bases and the J gene lost 4 bases, with 11 bases spanning the gap. CDR3 size: 14 residues. The V gene's germline CDR1 is SEHNR and CDR2 FQNEAQ (reference sequence). The CDR3 loop is CASSARSYNEKLFF. The DNA of the CDR3 is TGTGCCAGCAGCGCCCGGTCCTATAATGAAAAACTGTTTTTT.

This chain joins TRBV20-1 and TRBJ2-1; no clear D. The length of the CDR3 is 11 residues. Trimming removed 6 bases from V and 9 bases from J, with 12 bases in between. Germline V lookup: CDR1 DFQATT, CDR2 SNEGSKA (reference sequence). The CDR3 sequence: CSASLQIEQFF. The CDR3 nucleotides are TGCAGTGCCAGTTTACAGATTGAGCAGTTCTTC.

This chain connects TRBV15 to TRBJ1-5; D is uncertain. V lost 0 bases, J lost 4 bases, and 4 bases lay in between. The CDR3 has 13 amino acids. From germline, CDR1 is LNHNV and CDR2 YYDKDF (reference sequence). CDR3 bases: TGTGCCACCAGCAGAGACAGGAATCAGCCCCAGCATTTT. This codes for CATSRDRNQPQHF.

The chain carries TRBV29-1 and TRBJ1-4, with D perhaps matching TRBD1 (6 bases). Germline CDR1 reads SQVTM; CDR2 reads ANQGSEA. Trimming took off 5 bases at V and 7 bases at J, with 11 bases between the two ends. This CDR3 spans 12 amino acids. The CDR3 region has the DNA TGCAGCGTTTCGAGGGGGAGTGAAAAACTGTTTTTT. Protein sequence: CSVSRGSEKLFF.

This rearrangement joins TRBV18 to TRBJ2-3; possible D gene TRBD1, 6 bases. This CDR3 region has 15 residues. CDR1 and CDR2 from the germline V gene are KGHSH and LQKENI. Trimming stripped 2 bases from V and 4 bases from J, with 13 bases between. CDR3 amino acids: CASSPRRGMADTQYF. The CDR3 coding sequence is TGTGCCAGCTCACCAAGAAGGGGGATGGCAGATACGCAGTATTTT. The variable domain in full, with the rest retrieved from reference TRBV18 and TRBJ2-3, is NAGVMQNPRHLVRRRGQEARLRCSPMKGHSHVYWYRQLPEEGLKFMVYLQKENIIDESGMPKERFSAEFPKEGPSILRIQQVVRGDSAAYFCASSPRRGMADTQYFGPGTRLTVL.

This chain links TRBV5-6 with TRBJ2-5, with TRBD2 matching 8 bases. Germline V lookup: CDR1 SGHDT, CDR2 YYEEEE. The CDR3 is 13 amino acids. V was clipped by 4 bases and J by 3 bases; unmatched bases: 2. The CDR3 nucleotides read TGTGCCAGCAGCGGACTAGCTGAAGAGACCCAGTACTTC. Protein: CASSGLAEETQYF.

This chain joins TRBV7-9 and TRBJ1-3; D remains unclear. V lost 7 bases, J lost 3 bases, and 16 bases lay in between. The CDR3 spans 15 residues. Germline V gene sequence: CDR1 SEHNR, CDR2 FQNEAQ (reference sequence). For the CDR3, the DNA is TGTGCCAGCACCCCCGGGGATCCCATTGGAAACACCATATATTTT. It is translated as CASTPGDPIGNTIYF.

This chain links TRBV18 with TRBJ2-6; unclear D gene. This CDR3 spans 17 amino acids. Germline CDR1 is KGHSH and CDR2 is LQKENI. Trimming pared 4 bases from V and 2 bases from J, leaving 15 bases between. The CDR3, as DNA: TGTGCCAGCTCACTGCTCTCCGCAGGTACTGGGGCCAACGTCCTGACTTTC. Encoded protein: CASSLLSAGTGANVLTF.

The rearrangement joins TRBV9 to TRBJ2-3; 9 nucleotides line up with TRBD2. The CDR3 consists of 18 residues. Trimming at V came to 1 base and at J to 6 bases, leaving 15 bases not matched to a gene. Germline values: CDR1 SGDLS, CDR2 YYNGEE. In nucleotides, the CDR3 is TGTGCCAGCAGCGTATCACCACGGGCGGGAGGGCCTTTGGATACGCAGTATTTT. The encoded protein is CASSVSPRAGGPLDTQYF.

The gene calls are TRBV25-1 and TRBJ2-1; 12 bases are shared with TRBD2. CDR3 length: 15 amino acids. Germline V lookup: CDR1 MGHDK, CDR2 SYGVNS. The V gene end was trimmed by 4 bases and the J gene end by 5 bases; junction bases not matched to a gene: 3. The CDR3 sequence: CASSVLAGGDNEQFF. CDR3 nucleotide sequence: TGTGCCAGCAGTGTACTAGCGGGAGGAGACAATGAGCAGTTCTTC.

V usage is TRBV29-1 and J usage is TRBJ2-3; D is possibly TRBD2 (7 bases). Germline lookup yields CDR1 SQVTM and CDR2 ANQGSEA. This CDR3 spans 14 amino acids. Trimming shortened V by 4 bases and J by 5 bases, and 16 bases separated the two germline ends. The CDR3 sequence is CSVGGRGFGDTQYF. The CDR3 DNA reads as TGCAGCGTTGGGGGGAGGGGGTTCGGAGATACGCAGTATTTT.

The rearrangement links TRBV6-4 to TRBJ2-7; TRBD2 matches at 8 bases. The CDR3 runs to 13 residues. Germline values: CDR1 MRHNA, CDR2 SNTAGT. The V segment lost 10 bases and the J segment 6 bases; nucleotides outside the gene matches: 11. Written as DNA, the CDR3 is TGTGCCACCGGGGGGGGTAGTTTTTTCGAGCAGTACTTC. Amino acids: CATGGGSFFEQYF.

This chain links TRBV30 with TRBJ2-3, with 11 positions matching TRBD1. The germline CDR1 and CDR2 sequences are GTSNPN and SVGIG (reference sequence). The CDR3 is 15 amino acids. J was trimmed by 3 bases and V by 1 base; bases with no gene match: 3. The chain's CDR3 is CAWSARDRGTDTQYF. The CDR3 DNA is TGTGCCTGGAGTGCCCGGGACAGGGGGACAGATACGCAGTATTTT.